The present T cell receptor (beta chain) was sequenced within a study of shared clonotypes between healthy human individuals. For the study at large: Three plates each covered CD4 naive and memory; CD8 naive two, CD8 memory one. Study-wide findings and caveats: Relative to memory subsets, naive subsets generally showed larger estimated richness. For sorted subsets, rarefaction showed incomplete sequencing despite large depth.

Notes on this clone: What it binds is unknown.

The CDR3 sequence is 17 residues long. Looked up from germline, CDR1 is SEHNR and CDR2 is FQNEAQ (reference sequence). The V end was cut by 5 bases, the J end by 3 bases, with 22 bases between. The authors split each subset's genomic DNA evenly across several immunoSEQ plates. Only in-frame clones appear in the TCRdb table, and some are missing; sequencing was by immunoSEQ multiplex PCR. The table records about 680,000 clones, 92% of them present only once. Terminally differentiated effector memory CD45RA+ cells were left out of the naive CD8 fraction, which was CD45RO-negative and positively selected for CCR7.

Sequencing was performed on naive CD8+ T cells sorted from blood. This rearrangement joins TRBV7-9 to TRBJ2-5; D possibly uses TRBD1 or TRBD2 (5 bases each). The clonotype comes from a man aged 25 to 45 in good health. In nucleotides, the CDR3 is TGTGCCAGCAGCGGGACGCAGGGATGGGGTGAAAAAGAGACCCAGTACTTC. Amino acids: CASSGTQGWGEKETQYF. Complete variable domain (other parts from reference TRBV7-9 and TRBJ2-5): DTGVSQNPRHKITKRGQNVTFRCDPISEHNRLYWYRQTLGQGPEFLTYFQNEAQLEKSRLLSDRFSAERPKGSFSTLEIQRTEQGDSAMYLCASSGTQGWGEKETQYFGPGTRLLVL.